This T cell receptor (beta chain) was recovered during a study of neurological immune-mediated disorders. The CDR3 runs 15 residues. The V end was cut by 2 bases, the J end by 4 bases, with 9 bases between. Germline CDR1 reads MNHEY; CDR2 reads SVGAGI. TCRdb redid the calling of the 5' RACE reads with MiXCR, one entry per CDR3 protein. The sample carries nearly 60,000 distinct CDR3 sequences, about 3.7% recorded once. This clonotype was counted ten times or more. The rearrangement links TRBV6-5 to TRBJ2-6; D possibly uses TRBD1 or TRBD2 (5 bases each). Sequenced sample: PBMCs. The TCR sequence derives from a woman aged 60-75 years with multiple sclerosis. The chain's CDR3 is CASSYGGYGANVLTF. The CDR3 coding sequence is TGTGCCAGCAGTTACGGGGGATACGGGGCCAACGTCCTGACTTTC.